This T cell receptor beta chain was identified in a study of blood T cells in healthy people across ages. Aged about 6 to 90, donors were systemically healthy Caucasians from Russia. V lost 0 bases and J 4 bases, leaving 11 bases between the germline ends. The CDR3 spans 14 residues. Germline V gene data show CDR1 as SGHRS and CDR2 as YFSETQ. Broader study findings: There was a strong correlation between TCR beta diversity and naive T cell percentage. A roughly linear fall in TCR beta diversity per million T cells was seen with increasing age. Donor CMV status was unknown, possibly confounding expanded clonotype changes.

Regarding this clonotype: Antigen unknown.

Primed by a sample-barcoded 5' primer and a J-beta primer mix, a second PCR proceeded for roughly 6 to 12 cycles. TCRdb passed the 5' RACE reads through MiXCR, listing each CDR3 protein once. The sample contains about 1.5 million distinct CDR3 sequences, 35% to 45% of which appear only once. Sequencing was done on a sample of blood. This TCR was sampled from a woman younger than 30 in good health. The chain joins TRBV5-1 to TRBJ2-7; no reliable D call. The CDR3 sequence: CASSLEATAYEQYF. The CDR3 DNA reads TGCGCCAGCAGCTTGGAAGCCACCGCGTACGAGCAGTACTTC.